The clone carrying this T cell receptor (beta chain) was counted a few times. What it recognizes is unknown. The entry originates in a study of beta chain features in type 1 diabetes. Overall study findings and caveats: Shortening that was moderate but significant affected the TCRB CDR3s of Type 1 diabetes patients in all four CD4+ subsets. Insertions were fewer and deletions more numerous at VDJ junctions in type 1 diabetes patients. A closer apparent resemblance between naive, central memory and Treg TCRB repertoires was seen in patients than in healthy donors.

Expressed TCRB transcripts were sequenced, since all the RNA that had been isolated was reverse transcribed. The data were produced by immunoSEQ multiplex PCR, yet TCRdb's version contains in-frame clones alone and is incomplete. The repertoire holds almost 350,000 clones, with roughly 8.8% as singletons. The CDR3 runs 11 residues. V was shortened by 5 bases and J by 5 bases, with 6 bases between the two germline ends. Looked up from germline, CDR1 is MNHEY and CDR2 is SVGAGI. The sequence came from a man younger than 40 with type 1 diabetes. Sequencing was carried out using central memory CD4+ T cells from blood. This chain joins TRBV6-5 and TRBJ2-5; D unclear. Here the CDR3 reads CASSLLETQYF. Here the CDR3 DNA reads TGTGCCAGCAGTCTTCTCGAGACCCAGTACTTC.